This TCR beta chain is drawn from a study of low-dose radiotherapy and immunotherapy resistance in tumors. Study details: One day prior to radiation and immunotherapy, intravenous cyclophosphamide at 200 mg/m2 was given, repeated every two weeks.

The time point denotes: before trial treatment. Germline CDR1 is MGHRA and CDR2 is YSYEKL. The CDR3 region is 15 residues in length, termini included. Gene-specific TRAV and TRBV primers were used for first-strand cDNA, covering alpha and beta chains. The authors ran roughly 20 PCR cycles to amplify TCRs with a constant-region primer and V-primer adapter. With in vitro transcription, the isolated mRNA was amplified. TCRdb re-derived calls from the reads in MiXCR, one entry per CDR3 protein. Altogether about 39,000 distinct CDR3 sequences are present, around 30% being singletons, with the ten largest covering 3.5% to 4%. As for this clonotype: A read error is the likely source, as a far larger clone sits one nucleotide away. The limits of the CDR3 on the DNA are not certain, so only TCRdb's listed CDR3 is given.

J is TRBJ1-2 and V is TRBV4-1; TRBD1, the table's D call, was not compared with the DNA. This sequence was found in a male donor with gallbladder cancer. Sequenced here: PBMCs, sampled before treatment. CDR3 sequence reads: CASSQATGQDYGCTF.